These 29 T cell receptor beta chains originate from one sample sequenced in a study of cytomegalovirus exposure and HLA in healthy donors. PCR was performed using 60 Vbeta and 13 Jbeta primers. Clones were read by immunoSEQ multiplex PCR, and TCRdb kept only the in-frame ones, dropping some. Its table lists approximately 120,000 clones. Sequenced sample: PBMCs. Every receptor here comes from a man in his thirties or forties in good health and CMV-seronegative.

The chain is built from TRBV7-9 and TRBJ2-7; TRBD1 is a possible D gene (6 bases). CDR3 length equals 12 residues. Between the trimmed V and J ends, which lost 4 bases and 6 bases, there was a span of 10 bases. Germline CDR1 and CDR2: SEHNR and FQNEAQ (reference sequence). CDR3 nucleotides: TGTGCCAGCAGCTCCCAGACAGGCGAGCAGTACTTC. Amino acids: CASSSQTGEQYF.

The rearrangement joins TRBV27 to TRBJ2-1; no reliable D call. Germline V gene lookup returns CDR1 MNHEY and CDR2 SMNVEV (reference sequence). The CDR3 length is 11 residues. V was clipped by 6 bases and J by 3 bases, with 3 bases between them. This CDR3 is CASRHYNEQFF. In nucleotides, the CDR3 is TGTGCCAGCAGACACTACAATGAGCAGTTCTTC.

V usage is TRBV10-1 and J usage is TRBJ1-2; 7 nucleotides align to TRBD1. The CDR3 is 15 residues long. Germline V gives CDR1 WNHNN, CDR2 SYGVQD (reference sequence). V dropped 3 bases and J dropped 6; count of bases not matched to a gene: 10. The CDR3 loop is CASSDGGGLQHGYTF. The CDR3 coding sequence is TGCGCCAGCAGTGACGGAGGGGGCCTTCAACATGGCTACACCTTC.

CDR3 nucleotide sequence: TGCAGCGTTGTGAGTCCTAGGAACACTGAAGCTTTCTTT. Translated: CSVVSPRNTEAFF. The rearrangement links TRBV29-1 to TRBJ1-1, with D unresolved. Trimming cost V 4 bases and J 1 base, with 10 bases left between them. The CDR3 runs to 13 residues. Germline V gene sequence: CDR1 SQVTM, CDR2 ANQGSEA.

CDR3 bases: TGTGCCAGCTCACCATTTGGGGGCCCCCCGGCTGAAAAACTGTTTTTT. Its translation is CASSPFGGPPAEKLFF. The gene calls are TRBV18 and TRBJ1-4; maybe TRBD1 (6 bases). The length of the CDR3 is 16 residues. Germline V gene sequence: CDR1 KGHSH, CDR2 LQKENI. Trimming cost V 2 bases and J 7 bases, with 17 bases left between them. Variable domain in full (rest from reference TRBV18 and TRBJ1-4): NAGVMQNPRHLVRRRGQEARLRCSPMKGHSHVYWYRQLPEEGLKFMVYLQKENIIDESGMPKERFSAEFPKEGPSILRIQQVVRGDSAAYFCASSPFGGPPAEKLFFGSGTQLSVL.

The CDR3 sequence is CASSLSPSTDTQYF. CDR3 nucleotides: TGCGCCAGCAGCTTGTCCCCAAGCACAGATACGCAGTATTTT. The chain joins TRBV5-1 to TRBJ2-3; D gene ambiguous. This CDR3 is 14 amino acids long. The germline V and J ends were trimmed by 1 base and 0 bases, with 6 bases remaining between them. Germline V CDR1 and CDR2: SGHRS, YFSETQ.

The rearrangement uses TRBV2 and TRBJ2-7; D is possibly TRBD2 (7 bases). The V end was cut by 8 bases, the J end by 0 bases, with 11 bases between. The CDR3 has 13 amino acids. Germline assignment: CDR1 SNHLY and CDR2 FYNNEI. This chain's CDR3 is CASWRGGSYEQYF. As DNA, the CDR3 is TGTGCCAGCTGGAGGGGGGGCTCCTACGAGCAGTACTTC.

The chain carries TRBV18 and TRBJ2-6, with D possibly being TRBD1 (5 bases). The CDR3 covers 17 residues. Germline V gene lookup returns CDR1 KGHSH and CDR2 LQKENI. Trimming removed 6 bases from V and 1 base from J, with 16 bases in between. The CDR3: CASSYGSSGSGANVLTF. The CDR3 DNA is TGTGCCAGCTCGTACGGCAGCTCAGGGTCTGGGGCCAACGTCCTGACTTTC.

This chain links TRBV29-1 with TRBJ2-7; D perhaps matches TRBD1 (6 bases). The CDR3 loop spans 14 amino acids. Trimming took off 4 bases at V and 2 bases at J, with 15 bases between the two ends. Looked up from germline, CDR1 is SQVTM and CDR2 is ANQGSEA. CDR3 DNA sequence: TGCAGCGTTGCAACGAGGGACATCCCCTACGAGCAGTACTTC. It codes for CSVATRDIPYEQYF.

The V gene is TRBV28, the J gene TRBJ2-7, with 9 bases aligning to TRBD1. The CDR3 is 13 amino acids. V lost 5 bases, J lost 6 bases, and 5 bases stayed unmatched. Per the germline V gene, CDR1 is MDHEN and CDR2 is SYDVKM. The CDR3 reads CASSLTGGSEQYF. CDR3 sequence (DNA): TGTGCCAGCAGTCTTACAGGGGGCAGCGAGCAGTACTTC.

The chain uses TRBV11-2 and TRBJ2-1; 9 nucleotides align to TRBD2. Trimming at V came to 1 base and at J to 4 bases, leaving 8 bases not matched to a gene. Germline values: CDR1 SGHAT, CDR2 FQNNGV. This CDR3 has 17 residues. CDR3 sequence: CASSLAFRLAVYNEQFF. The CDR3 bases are TGTGCCAGCAGCTTAGCATTTCGACTAGCGGTATACAATGAGCAGTTCTTC.

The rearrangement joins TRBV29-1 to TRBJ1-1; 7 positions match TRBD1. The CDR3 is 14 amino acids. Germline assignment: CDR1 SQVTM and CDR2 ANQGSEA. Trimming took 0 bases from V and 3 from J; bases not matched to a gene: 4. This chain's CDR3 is CSVEDAGGYTEAFF. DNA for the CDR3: TGCAGCGTTGAAGATGCAGGGGGGTACACTGAAGCTTTCTTT.

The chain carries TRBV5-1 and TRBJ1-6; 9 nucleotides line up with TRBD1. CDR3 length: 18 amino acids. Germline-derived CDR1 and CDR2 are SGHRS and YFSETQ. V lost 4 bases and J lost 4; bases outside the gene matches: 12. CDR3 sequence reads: CASSEIPGQGRYNSPLHF. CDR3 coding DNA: TGCGCCAGCAGCGAAATTCCGGGACAGGGCCGTTATAATTCACCCCTCCACTTT.

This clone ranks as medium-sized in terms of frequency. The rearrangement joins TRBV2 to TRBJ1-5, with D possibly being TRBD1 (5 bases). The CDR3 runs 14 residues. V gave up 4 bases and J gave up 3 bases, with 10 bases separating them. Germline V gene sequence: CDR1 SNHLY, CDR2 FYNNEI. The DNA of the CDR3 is TGTGCCAGCAGTGTCGGGACTAACAATCAGCCCCAGCATTTT. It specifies CASSVGTNNQPQHF.

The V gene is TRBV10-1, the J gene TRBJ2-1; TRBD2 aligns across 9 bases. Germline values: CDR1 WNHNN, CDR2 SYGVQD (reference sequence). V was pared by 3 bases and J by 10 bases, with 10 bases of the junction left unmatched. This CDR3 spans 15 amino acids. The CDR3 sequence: CASSDSISGSSEQFF. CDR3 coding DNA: TGCGCCAGCAGTGATAGTATTAGCGGGAGTTCGGAGCAGTTCTTC.

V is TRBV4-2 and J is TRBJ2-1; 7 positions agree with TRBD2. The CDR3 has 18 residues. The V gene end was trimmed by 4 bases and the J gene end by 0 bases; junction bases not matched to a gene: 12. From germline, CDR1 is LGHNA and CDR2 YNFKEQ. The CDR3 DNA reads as TGTGCCAGCAGCCCCGTACCCACTAGCGCGAGCTCCTACAATGAGCAGTTCTTC. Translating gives CASSPVPTSASSYNEQFF.

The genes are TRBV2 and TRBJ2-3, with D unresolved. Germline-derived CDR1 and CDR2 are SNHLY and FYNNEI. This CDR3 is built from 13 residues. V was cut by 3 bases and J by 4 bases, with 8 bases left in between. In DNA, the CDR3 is TGTGCCAGCAGTGACATCGAGTCAGATACGCAGTATTTT. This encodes CASSDIESDTQYF.

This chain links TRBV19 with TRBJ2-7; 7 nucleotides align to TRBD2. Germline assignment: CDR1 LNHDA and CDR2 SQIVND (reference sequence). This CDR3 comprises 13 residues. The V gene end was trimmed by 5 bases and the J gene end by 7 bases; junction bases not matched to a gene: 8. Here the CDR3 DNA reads TGTGCCAGTAGTGCCGACAGAGCGGGAGAGCAGTACTTC. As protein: CASSADRAGEQYF. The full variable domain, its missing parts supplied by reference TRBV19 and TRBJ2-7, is DGGITQSPKYLFRKEGQNVTLSCEQNLNHDAMYWYRQDPGQGLRLIYYSQIVNDFQKGDIAEGYSVSREKKESFPLTVTSAQKNPTAFYLCASSADRAGEQYFGPGTRLTVT.

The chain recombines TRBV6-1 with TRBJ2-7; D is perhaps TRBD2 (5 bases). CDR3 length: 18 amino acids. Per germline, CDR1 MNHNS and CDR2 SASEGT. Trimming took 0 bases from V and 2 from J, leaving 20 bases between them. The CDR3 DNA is TGTGCCAGCAGTGAAGCGCTTCATCGGGGTACCCTAACCTACGAGCAGTACTTC. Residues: CASSEALHRGTLTYEQYF.

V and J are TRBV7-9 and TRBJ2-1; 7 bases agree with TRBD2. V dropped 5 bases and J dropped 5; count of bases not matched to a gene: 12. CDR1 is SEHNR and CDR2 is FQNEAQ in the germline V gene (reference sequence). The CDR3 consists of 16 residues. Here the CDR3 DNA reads TGTGCCAGCAGCCCCCCCCCGAGCGGGATCGACAATGAGCAGTTCTTC. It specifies CASSPPPSGIDNEQFF.

Here the CDR3 DNA reads TGTGCCAGCAGCTTAAGCGGGGGCTTCGATGAAAAACTGTTTTTT. Protein: CASSLSGGFDEKLFF. The chain couples TRBV7-3 to TRBJ1-4; perhaps TRBD1 as D (6 bases). The ends were cut back, 1 base at V and 6 bases at J, with 12 bases in the middle. The germline gives CDR1 SGHTA, CDR2 FQGTGA. This CDR3 region has 15 residues.

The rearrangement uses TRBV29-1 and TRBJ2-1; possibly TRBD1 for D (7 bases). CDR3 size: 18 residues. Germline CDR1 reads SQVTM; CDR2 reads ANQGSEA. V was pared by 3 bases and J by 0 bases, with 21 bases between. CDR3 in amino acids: CSVEGQGGSVGSYNEQFF. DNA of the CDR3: TGCAGCGTTGAGGGCCAGGGGGGTTCGGTAGGCTCCTACAATGAGCAGTTCTTC.

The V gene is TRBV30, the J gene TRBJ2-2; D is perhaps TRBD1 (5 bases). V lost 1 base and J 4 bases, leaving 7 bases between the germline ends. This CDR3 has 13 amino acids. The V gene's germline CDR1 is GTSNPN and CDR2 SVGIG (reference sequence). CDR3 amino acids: CAWSDRFTGELFF. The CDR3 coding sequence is TGTGCCTGGAGTGACAGGTTCACCGGGGAGCTGTTTTTT.

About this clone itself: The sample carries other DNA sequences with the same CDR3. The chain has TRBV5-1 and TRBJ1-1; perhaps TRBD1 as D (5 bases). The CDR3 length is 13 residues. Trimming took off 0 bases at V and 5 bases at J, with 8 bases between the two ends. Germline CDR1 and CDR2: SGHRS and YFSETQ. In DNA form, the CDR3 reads TGCGCCAGCAGCTTGGAAAGGGGAACTGAAGCTTTCTTT. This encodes CASSLERGTEAFF.

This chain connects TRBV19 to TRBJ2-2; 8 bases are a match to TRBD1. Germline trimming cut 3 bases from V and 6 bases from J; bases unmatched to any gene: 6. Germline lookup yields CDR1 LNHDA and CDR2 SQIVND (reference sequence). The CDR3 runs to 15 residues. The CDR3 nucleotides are TGTGCCAGTAGTATCAGGGGGCAAGGGCCCGGGGAGCTGTTTTTT. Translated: CASSIRGQGPGELFF.

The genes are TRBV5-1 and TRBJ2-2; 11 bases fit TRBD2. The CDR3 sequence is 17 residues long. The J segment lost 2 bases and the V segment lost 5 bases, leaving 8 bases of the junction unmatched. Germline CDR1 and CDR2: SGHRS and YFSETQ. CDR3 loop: CASSHRTSGFNTGELFF. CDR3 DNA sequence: TGCGCCAGCAGTCATAGGACTAGCGGGTTCAACACCGGGGAGCTGTTTTTT.

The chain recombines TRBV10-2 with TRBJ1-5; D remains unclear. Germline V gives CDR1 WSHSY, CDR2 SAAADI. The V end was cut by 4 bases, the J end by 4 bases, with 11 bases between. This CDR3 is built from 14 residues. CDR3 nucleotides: TGCGCCAGCAGTGTGCGGCAGTCAAATCAGCCCCAGCATTTT. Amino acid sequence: CASSVRQSNQPQHF.

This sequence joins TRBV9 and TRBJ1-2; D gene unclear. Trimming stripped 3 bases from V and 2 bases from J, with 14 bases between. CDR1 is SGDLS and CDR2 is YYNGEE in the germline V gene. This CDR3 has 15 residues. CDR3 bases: TGTGCCAGCAGCGCGGGCGGGTCTACAAACTATGGCTACACCTTC. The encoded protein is CASSAGGSTNYGYTF.

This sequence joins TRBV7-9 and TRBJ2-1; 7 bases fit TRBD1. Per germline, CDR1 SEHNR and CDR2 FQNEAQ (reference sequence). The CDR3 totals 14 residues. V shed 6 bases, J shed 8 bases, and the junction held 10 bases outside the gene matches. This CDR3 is CASRLSTGRDEQFF. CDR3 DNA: TGTGCCAGCAGGTTATCGACAGGGCGGGATGAGCAGTTCTTC.